This TCR beta chain was sequenced during a study of metastatic and nonmetastatic thyroid tumors. Thyroid surgery was performed in patients who had received no treatment beforehand. TCRdb reanalyzed the PCR reads via MiXCR. The sample gives some 34,000 clones, over 15% of which show up once; about 4.4% is in the top ten. Sequences were obtained from blood. This TCR was sampled from a female donor with papillary thyroid cancer or a benign thyroid nodule (not recorded which). Some clones in this sample may be carry-over from other donors' samples.

Here the CDR3 reads CASSHGLVDSYEQYF. The CDR3 bases are TGTGCCAGCAGCCATGGACTAGTGGACTCCTACGAGCAGTACTTC. This chain links TRBV7-3 with TRBJ2-7; 7 bases line up with TRBD2. V shed 5 bases, J shed 0 bases, and the junction held 7 bases outside the gene matches. The CDR3 is 15 amino acids. CDR1 SGHTA and CDR2 FQGTGA come from the germline V gene. Variable domain in full (rest from reference TRBV7-3 and TRBJ2-7): GAGVSQTPSNKVTEKGKYVELRCDPISGHTALYWYRQSLGQGPEFLIYFQGTGAADDSGLPNDRFFAVRPEGSVSTLKIQRTERGDSAVYLCASSHGLVDSYEQYFGPGTRLTVT.